The T cell receptor beta chain described here comes from a study of blood T cell repertoires in COVID-19. V was pared by 0 bases and J by 2 bases, with 6 bases of the junction left unmatched. The CDR3 is 17 residues long. Germline V CDR1 and CDR2: WSHSY, SAAADI. Profiled with immunoSEQ multiplex PCR; TCRdb holds only in-frame clones, not every one. Among about 70,000 clones, around 75% were seen once, and the ten largest hold 20% to 25%. The source is a man in his 70s with acute or convalescent COVID-19. This chain joins TRBV10-2 and TRBJ2-5; the match to TRBD1 covers 10 bases. Source material: peripheral blood. CDR3 DNA: TGCGCCAGCAGTGAGTCAGCCGGGGACAGGGGACAAGAGACCCAGTACTTC. Its protein product is CASSESAGDRGQETQYF.